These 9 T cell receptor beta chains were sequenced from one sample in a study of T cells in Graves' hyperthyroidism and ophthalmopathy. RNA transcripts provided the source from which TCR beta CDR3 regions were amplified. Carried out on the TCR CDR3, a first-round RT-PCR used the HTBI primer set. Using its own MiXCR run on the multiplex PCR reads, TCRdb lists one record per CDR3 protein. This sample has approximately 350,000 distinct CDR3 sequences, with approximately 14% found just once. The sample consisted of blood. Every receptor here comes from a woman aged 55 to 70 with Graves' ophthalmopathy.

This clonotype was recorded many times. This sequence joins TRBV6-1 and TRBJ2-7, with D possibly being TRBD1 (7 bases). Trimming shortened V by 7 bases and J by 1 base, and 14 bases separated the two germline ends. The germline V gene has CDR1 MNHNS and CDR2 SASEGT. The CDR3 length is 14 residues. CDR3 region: CASTGDRYSYEQYF. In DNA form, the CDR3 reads TGTGCCAGCACGGGGGACAGATATTCCTACGAGCAGTACTTC.

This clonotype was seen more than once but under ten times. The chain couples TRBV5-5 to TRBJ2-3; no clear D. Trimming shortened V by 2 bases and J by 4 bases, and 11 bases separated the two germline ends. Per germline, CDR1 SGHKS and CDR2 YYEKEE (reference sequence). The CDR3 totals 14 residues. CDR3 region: CASSFGWFPDTQYF. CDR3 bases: TGTGCCAGCAGCTTCGGGTGGTTCCCAGATACGCAGTATTTT.

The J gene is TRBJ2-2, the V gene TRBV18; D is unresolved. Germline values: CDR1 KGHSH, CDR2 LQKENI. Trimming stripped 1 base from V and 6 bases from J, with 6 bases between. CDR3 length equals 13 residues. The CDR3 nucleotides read TGTGCCAGCTCACCACGGGGTTCCGGGGAGCTGTTTTTT. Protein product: CASSPRGSGELFF.

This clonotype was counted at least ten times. The CDR3 DNA is TGTGCCAGCAGTCCCCCGGGACAGAACACTGAAGCTTTCTTT. This gives the protein CASSPPGQNTEAFF. The rearrangement links TRBV12-3 or TRBV12-4 to TRBJ1-1; D may be TRBD1 (6 bases). V was cut by 5 bases and J by 1 base, with 11 bases left in between. The CDR3 is made up of 14 amino acids.

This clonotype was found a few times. CDR3 nucleotides: TGTGCCAGCAGCTTAGTGGGGACTACCGCCTACAATGAGCAGTTCTTC. Translating gives CASSLVGTTAYNEQFF. The chain links TRBV7-9 to TRBJ2-1; 7 bases are a match to TRBD2. The germline CDR1 and CDR2 sequences are SEHNR and FQNEAQ (reference sequence). The CDR3 sequence is 16 residues long. Losses at the gene ends were 1 base for V and 2 bases for J; bases not matched to a gene: 5.

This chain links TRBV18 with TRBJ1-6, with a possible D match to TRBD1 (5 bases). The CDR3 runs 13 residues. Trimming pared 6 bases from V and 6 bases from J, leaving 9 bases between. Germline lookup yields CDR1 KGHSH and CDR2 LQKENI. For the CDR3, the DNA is TGTGCCAGCTCGGACAAATCTAATTCACCCCTCCACTTT. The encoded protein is CASSDKSNSPLHF. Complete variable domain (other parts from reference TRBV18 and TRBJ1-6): NAGVMQNPRHLVRRRGQEARLRCSPMKGHSHVYWYRQLPEEGLKFMVYLQKENIIDESGMPKERFSAEFPKEGPSILRIQQVVRGDSAAYFCASSDKSNSPLHFGNGTRLTVT.

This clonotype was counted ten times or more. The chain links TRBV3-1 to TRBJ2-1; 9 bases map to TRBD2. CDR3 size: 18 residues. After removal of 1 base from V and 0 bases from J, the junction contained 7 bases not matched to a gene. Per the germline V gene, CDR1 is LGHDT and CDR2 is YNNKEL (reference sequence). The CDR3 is CASSQALAGLSSYNEQFF. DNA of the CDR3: TGTGCCAGCAGCCAAGCCCTAGCGGGACTGAGCTCCTACAATGAGCAGTTCTTC.

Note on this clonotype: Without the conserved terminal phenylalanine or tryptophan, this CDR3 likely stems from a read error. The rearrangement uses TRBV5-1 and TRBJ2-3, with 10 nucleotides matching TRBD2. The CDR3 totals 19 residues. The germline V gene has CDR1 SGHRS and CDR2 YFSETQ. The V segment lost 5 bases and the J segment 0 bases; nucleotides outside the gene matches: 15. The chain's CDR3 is CASRGIITSGDPSTDTQYL. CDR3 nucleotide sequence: TGCGCCAGCAGGGGGATTATAACTAGCGGGGATCCTAGCACAGATACGCAGTATCTT.

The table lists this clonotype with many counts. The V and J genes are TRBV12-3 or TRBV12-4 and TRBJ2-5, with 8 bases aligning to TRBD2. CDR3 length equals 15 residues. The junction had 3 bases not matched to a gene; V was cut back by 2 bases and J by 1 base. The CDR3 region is CASSLQRGIQETQYF. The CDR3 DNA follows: TGTGCCAGCAGTTTACAGCGGGGGATCCAAGAGACCCAGTACTTC.